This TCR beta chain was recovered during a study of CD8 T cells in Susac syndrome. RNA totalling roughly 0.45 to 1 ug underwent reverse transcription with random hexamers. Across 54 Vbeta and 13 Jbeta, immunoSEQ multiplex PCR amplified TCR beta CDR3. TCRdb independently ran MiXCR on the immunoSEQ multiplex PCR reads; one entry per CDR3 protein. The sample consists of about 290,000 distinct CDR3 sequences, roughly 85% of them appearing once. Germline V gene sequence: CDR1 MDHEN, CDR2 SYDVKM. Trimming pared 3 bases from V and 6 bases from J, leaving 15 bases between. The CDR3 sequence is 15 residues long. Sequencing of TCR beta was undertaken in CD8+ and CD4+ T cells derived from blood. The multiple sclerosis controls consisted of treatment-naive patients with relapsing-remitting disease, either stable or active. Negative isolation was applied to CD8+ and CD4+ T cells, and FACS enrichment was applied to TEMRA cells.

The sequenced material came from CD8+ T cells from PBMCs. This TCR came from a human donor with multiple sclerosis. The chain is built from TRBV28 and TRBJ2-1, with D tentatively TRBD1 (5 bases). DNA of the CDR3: TGTGCCAGCAGTTTCGGGCTAGGAAGGGGCAATGAGCAGTTCTTC. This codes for CASSFGLGRGNEQFF.